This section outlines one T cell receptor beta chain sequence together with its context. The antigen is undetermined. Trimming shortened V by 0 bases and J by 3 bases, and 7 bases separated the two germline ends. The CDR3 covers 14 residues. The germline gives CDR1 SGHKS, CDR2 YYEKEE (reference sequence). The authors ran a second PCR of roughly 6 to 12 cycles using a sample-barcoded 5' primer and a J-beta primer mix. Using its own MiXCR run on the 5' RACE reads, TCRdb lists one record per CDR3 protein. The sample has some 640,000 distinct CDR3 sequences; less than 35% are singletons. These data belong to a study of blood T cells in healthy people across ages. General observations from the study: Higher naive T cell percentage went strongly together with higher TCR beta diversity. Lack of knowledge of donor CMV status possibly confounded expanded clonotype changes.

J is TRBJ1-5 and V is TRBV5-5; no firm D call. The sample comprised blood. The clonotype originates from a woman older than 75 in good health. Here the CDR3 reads CASSLELINQPQHF. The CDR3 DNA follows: TGTGCCAGCAGCTTGGAGTTAATCAATCAGCCCCAGCATTTT.